One sample yielded the 14 T cell receptor beta chains listed below, sequenced in a study of T cells in localized non-small cell lung cancer. TCRdb's copy holds only in-frame clones and misses some; the assay was immunoSEQ multiplex PCR. The data hold 75,000 to 95,000 clones, with 87% observed a single time. The sequencing used peripheral blood, collected before any cancer treatment. All receptors come from a man aged 40 to 70 with stage I squamous cell lung carcinoma.

This chain connects TRBV7-6 to TRBJ2-7; no clear D gene. The CDR3 totals 14 residues. V lost 1 base to trimming and J lost 2 bases, with 9 bases between them. CDR1 and CDR2 (germline): SGHVS, FNYEAQ. The CDR3 DNA reads TGTGCCAGCAGCTTAGGTAGTTTCGCCTACGAGCAGTACTTC. This codes for CASSLGSFAYEQYF.

This chain links TRBV19 with TRBJ1-3; D is unclear. Germline values: CDR1 LNHDA, CDR2 SQIVND (reference sequence). Trimming removed 6 bases from V and 3 bases from J, with 12 bases in between. CDR3 length: 14 residues. In DNA, the CDR3 is TGTGCCAGTAGCAGTGCTGGTCTTGGAAACACCATATATTTT. This gives the protein CASSSAGLGNTIYF.

The chain links TRBV10-3 to TRBJ2-3; D tentatively reads TRBD1 or TRBD2 (5 bases each). CDR3 length: 15 residues. Germline V gene sequence: CDR1 ENHRY, CDR2 SYGVKD. Deletions cut 6 bases from V and 3 bases from J, with 16 bases between. CDR3 region: CAISRGVSGTDTQYF. Written as DNA, the CDR3 is TGTGCCATCAGCAGAGGGGTGTCGGGGACAGATACGCAGTATTTT.

The CDR3 spells CASSGQFQETQYF. The DNA for the CDR3 is TGTGCCAGCAGCGGACAGTTCCAAGAGACCCAGTACTTC. The chain joins TRBV6-5 to TRBJ2-5; TRBD1 might be the D (6 bases). V lost 6 bases to trimming and J lost 1 base, with 9 bases between them. This CDR3 has 13 amino acids. CDR1 MNHEY and CDR2 SVGAGI come from the germline V gene.

The rearrangement joins TRBV18 to TRBJ1-4, with 7 bases that match TRBD1. Per germline, CDR1 KGHSH and CDR2 LQKENI. The CDR3 covers 19 residues. With 5 bases clipped from V and 8 bases from J, the junction kept 23 bases outside the gene matches. The CDR3 nucleotides read TGTGCCAGCTCAAAAACCGACAGGGATAAGGGTTGGCGCGAAGAAAAACTGTTTTTT. Encoded protein: CASSKTDRDKGWREEKLFF.

The V gene is TRBV5-5, the J gene TRBJ2-2; D may be TRBD1 (5 bases). Germline-derived CDR1 and CDR2 are SGHKS and YYEKEE (reference sequence). This CDR3 has 17 residues. V was clipped by 0 bases and J by 5 bases, with 17 bases between them. CDR3 DNA sequence: TGTGCCAGCAGCTTGGCCGTTAGGGGTCGGTGGACCGGGGAGCTGTTTTTT. Translated, it gives CASSLAVRGRWTGELFF. Full variable domain (outside the CDR3, taken from reference TRBV5-5 and TRBJ2-2): DAGVTQSPTHLIKTRGQQVTLRCSPISGHKSVSWYQQVLGQGPQFIFQYYEKEERGRGNFPDRFSARQFPNYSSELNVNALLLGDSALYLCASSLAVRGRWTGELFFGEGSRLTVL.

The chain combines TRBV5-1 with TRBJ2-5, with 7 bases that match TRBD1. The CDR3 contains 13 residues. V shed 0 bases and J 13 bases; nucleotides not matched to a gene: 9. Germline V CDR1 and CDR2: SGHRS, YFSETQ. The CDR3 loop is CASSLGDSSESYF. DNA of the CDR3: TGCGCCAGCAGCTTGGGGGACAGTTCCGAGTCGTACTTC.

The table lists this clone with a few counts. V and J are TRBV6-1 and TRBJ1-5; D is possibly TRBD1 (5 bases). The germline gives CDR1 MNHNS, CDR2 SASEGT. The CDR3 spans 13 residues. Between the trimmed V and J ends, which lost 8 bases and 3 bases, there was a span of 11 bases. CDR3 DNA sequence: TGTGCCAGCCAGGAGGGGCTCAATCAGCCCCAGCATTTT. It encodes CASQEGLNQPQHF.

The chain combines TRBV7-8 with TRBJ2-3; a possible D gene is TRBD1 (6 bases). Deletions cut 5 bases from V and 4 bases from J, with 10 bases between. CDR1 SGHVS and CDR2 FQNEAQ come from the germline V gene. The CDR3 sequence is 13 residues long. The CDR3 spells CASSQGGADTQYF. The DNA for the CDR3 is TGTGCCAGCAGCCAAGGGGGAGCAGATACGCAGTATTTT.

The table lists this clone with a few counts. V is TRBV29-1 and J is TRBJ1-1, with D possibly matching TRBD1 (6 bases). The germline gives CDR1 SQVTM, CDR2 ANQGSEA. Trimming left V 7 bases short and J 1 base short, with 10 bases between. The CDR3 has 12 residues. The CDR3 nucleotides read TGCAGCGCCACGGGACAGAACACTGAAGCTTTCTTT. As protein: CSATGQNTEAFF. Complete variable domain (other parts from reference TRBV29-1 and TRBJ1-1): SAVISQKPSRDICQRGTSLTIQCQVDSQVTMMFWYRQQPGQSLTLIATANQGSEATYESGFVIDKFPISRPNLTFSTLTVSNMSPEDSSIYLCSATGQNTEAFFGQGTRLTVV.

V and J are TRBV7-9 and TRBJ2-1; 7 nucleotides align to TRBD2. Trimming at V came to 7 bases and at J to 7 bases, leaving 10 bases not matched to a gene. Germline V gene lookup returns CDR1 SEHNR and CDR2 FQNEAQ (reference sequence). This CDR3 is built from 14 residues. CDR3 in amino acids: CASILGGGRNEQFF. The CDR3 coding sequence is TGTGCCAGCATTCTAGGCGGGGGTAGGAATGAGCAGTTCTTC.

The chain is built from TRBV7-9 and TRBJ2-2, with 13 positions matching TRBD2. The CDR3 has 18 residues. Germline V lookup: CDR1 SEHNR, CDR2 FQNEAQ (reference sequence). The junction had 8 bases not matched to a gene; V was cut back by 5 bases and J by 2 bases. In DNA, the CDR3 is TGTGCCAGCAGCCCTTGGACTAGCGGGGGCCTTAACACCGGGGAGCTGTTTTTT. Amino acid sequence: CASSPWTSGGLNTGELFF.

The genes are TRBV11-2 and TRBJ2-7; tentatively, D is TRBD1 or TRBD2 (5 bases each). Germline-derived CDR1 and CDR2 are SGHAT and FQNNGV. The CDR3 totals 13 residues. Trimming cost V 1 base and J 6 bases, with 10 bases left between them. Written as DNA, the CDR3 is TGTGCCAGCAGCTTAGGTCGGGGCGGCGAGCAGTACTTC. It is translated as CASSLGRGGEQYF.

The table lists this clone with a count of one. This sequence joins TRBV5-1 and TRBJ1-1; 8 bases map to TRBD1. CDR3 length equals 13 residues. Germline V gene lookup returns CDR1 SGHRS and CDR2 YFSETQ. V was clipped by 5 bases and J by 4 bases; unmatched bases: 4. Here the CDR3 DNA reads TGCGCCAGCAGATCGGACAGGGCCACTGAAGCTTTCTTT. Its protein product is CASRSDRATEAFF.